This T cell receptor beta chain was retrieved from a study of blood T cells in healthy people across ages. Notes on the study in general: Higher diversity, along with more naive CD4+ cells, distinguished long-lived donors from aged donors. Significant beta diversity loss was already apparent by age roughly 44, declining roughly linearly.

With regard to this clonotype: The antigen remains unidentified.

With a J-beta primer mix and a sample-barcoded 5' primer, a second PCR ran about 7 to 11 cycles. Using its own MiXCR run on the 5' RACE reads, TCRdb lists one record per CDR3 protein. The sample records more than 450,000 distinct CDR3 sequences, about 29% being singletons. CDR3 length equals 18 residues. V was cut by 1 base and J by 0 bases, with 16 bases left in between. Germline V lookup: CDR1 MNHEY, CDR2 SVGAGI. The sample was also linked to a second study, of T cells of mothers and their children. That report adds: The whole RNA yield was converted to cDNA, around 1.5 ug per 15 ul. M1S, a second-PCR primer, added sample barcodes and 2-4 random nucleotides.

The chain links TRBV6-5 to TRBJ2-1; D is perhaps TRBD1 or TRBD2 (5 bases each). The sequence was collected from a boy aged 2 to 10 in good health. Sequencing input: blood. DNA of the CDR3: TGTGCCAGCAGTTACTACCGGATGAGGGACGCCTCCTACAATGAGCAGTTCTTC. Amino acid sequence: CASSYYRMRDASYNEQFF.